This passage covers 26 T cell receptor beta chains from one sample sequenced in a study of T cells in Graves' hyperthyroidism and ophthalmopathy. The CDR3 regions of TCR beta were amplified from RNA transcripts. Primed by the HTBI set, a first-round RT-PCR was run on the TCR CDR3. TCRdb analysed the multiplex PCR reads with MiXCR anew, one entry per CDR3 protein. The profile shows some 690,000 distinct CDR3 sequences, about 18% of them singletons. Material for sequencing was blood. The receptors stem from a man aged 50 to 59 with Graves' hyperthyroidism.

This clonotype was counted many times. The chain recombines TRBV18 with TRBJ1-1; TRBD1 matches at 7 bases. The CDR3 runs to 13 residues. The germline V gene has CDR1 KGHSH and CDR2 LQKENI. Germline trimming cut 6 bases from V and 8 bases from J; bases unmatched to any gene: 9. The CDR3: CASSPYRGLEAFF. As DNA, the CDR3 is TGTGCCAGCTCTCCGTACAGGGGTTTGGAAGCTTTCTTT.

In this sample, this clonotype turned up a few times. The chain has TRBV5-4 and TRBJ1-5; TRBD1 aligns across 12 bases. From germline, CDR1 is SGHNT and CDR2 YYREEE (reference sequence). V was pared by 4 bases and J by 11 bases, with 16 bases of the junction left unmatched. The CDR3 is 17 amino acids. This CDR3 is CASSHHPGTGGATAQHF. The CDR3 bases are TGTGCCAGCAGCCACCACCCCGGGACAGGGGGCGCTACGGCCCAGCATTTT.

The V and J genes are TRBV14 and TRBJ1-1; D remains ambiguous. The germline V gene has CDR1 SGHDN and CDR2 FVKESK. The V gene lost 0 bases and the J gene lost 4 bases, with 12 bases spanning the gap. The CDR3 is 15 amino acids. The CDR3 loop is CASSQDAVWSTEAFF. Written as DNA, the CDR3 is TGTGCCAGCAGCCAAGATGCGGTCTGGTCCACTGAAGCTTTCTTT.

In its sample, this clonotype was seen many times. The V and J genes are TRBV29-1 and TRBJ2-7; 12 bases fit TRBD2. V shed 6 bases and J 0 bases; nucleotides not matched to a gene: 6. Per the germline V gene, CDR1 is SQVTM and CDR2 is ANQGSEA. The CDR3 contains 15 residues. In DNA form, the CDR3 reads TGCAGCGTAACTAGCGGGAGGTACAGCTCCTACGAGCAGTACTTC. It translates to CSVTSGRYSSYEQYF.

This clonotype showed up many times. CDR3 nucleotides: TGTGCCAGCAGATCCGGGTGGGGGCTCCTCACAGATACGCAGTATTTT. It codes for CASRSGWGLLTDTQYF. The chain links TRBV7-9 to TRBJ2-3; a weak D match, TRBD1 (6 bases). Trimming stripped 6 bases from V and 2 bases from J, with 18 bases between. This CDR3 has 16 residues. Germline V gives CDR1 SEHNR, CDR2 FQNEAQ (reference sequence). Filled out from reference TRBV7-9 and TRBJ2-3, the complete variable domain reads DTGVSQNPRHKITKRGQNVTFRCDPISEHNRLYWYRQTLGQGPEFLTYFQNEAQLEKSRLLSDRFSAERPKGSFSTLEIQRTEQGDSAMYLCASRSGWGLLTDTQYFGPGTRLTVL.

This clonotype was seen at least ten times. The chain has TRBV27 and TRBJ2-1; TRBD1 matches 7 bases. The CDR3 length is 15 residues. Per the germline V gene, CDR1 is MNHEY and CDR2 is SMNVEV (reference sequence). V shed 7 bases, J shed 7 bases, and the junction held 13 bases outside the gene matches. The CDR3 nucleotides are TGTGCCAGCATCTCGACAGGGTCTGGGGATAATGAGCAGTTCTTC. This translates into CASISTGSGDNEQFF.

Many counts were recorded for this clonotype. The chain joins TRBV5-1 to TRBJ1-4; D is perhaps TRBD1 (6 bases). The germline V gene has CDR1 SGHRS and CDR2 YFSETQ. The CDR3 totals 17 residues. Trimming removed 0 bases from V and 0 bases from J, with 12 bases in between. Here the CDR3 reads CASSLEGQPATNEKLFF. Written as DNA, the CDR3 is TGCGCCAGCAGCTTGGAAGGACAGCCTGCAACTAATGAAAAACTGTTTTTT.

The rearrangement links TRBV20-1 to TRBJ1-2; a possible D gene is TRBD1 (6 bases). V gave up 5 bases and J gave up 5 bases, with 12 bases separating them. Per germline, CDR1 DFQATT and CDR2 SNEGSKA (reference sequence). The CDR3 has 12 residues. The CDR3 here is CSALHRGYGYTF. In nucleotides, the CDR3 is TGCAGTGCTCTTCATAGGGGGTATGGCTACACCTTC.

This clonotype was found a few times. CDR3 amino acids: CASSPGGGAETQYF. The DNA of the CDR3 is TGTGCCAGCAGCCCCGGGGGGGGCGCGGAGACCCAGTACTTC. The rearrangement links TRBV7-3 to TRBJ2-5; 8 bases fit TRBD2. Germline CDR1 reads SGHTA; CDR2 reads FQGTGA. CDR3 length: 14 residues. V shed 5 bases and J 5 bases; nucleotides not matched to a gene: 7.

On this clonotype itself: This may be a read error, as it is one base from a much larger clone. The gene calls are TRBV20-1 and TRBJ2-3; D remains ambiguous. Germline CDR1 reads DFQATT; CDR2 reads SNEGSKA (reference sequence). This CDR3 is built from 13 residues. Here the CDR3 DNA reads TGCGGTGCTAGTGTTGGGATAAGGAATACGCAGTATTTT. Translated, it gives CGASVGIRNTQYF.

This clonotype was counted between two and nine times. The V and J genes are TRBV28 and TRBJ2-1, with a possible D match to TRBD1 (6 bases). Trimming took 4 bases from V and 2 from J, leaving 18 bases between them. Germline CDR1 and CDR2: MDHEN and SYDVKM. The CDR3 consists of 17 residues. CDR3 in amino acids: CASSSPLGRGAYNEQFF. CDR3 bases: TGTGCCAGCAGTTCGCCTCTCGGCAGGGGCGCCTACAATGAGCAGTTCTTC. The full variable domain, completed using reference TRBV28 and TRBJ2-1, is DVKVTQSSRYLVKRTGEKVFLECVQDMDHENMFWYRQDPGLGLRLIYFSYDVKMKEKGDIPEGYSVSREKKERFSLILESASTNQTSMYLCASSSPLGRGAYNEQFFGPGTRLTVL.

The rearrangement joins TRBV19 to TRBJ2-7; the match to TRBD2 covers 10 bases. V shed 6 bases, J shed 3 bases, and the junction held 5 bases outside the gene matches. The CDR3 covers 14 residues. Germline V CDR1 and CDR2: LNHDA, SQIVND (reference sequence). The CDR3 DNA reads TGTGCCAGTAGCATCCGGACTAGCGGCTACGAGCAGTACTTC. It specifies CASSIRTSGYEQYF. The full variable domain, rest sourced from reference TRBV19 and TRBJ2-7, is DGGITQSPKYLFRKEGQNVTLSCEQNLNHDAMYWYRQDPGQGLRLIYYSQIVNDFQKGDIAEGYSVSREKKESFPLTVTSAQKNPTAFYLCASSIRTSGYEQYFGPGTRLTVT.

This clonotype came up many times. In DNA, the CDR3 is TGTGCCAGCATCTTGTCGGGGGCGCCGTCGACAGGGTTTAACACTGAAGCTTTCTTT. Protein: CASILSGAPSTGFNTEAFF. The chain carries TRBV13 and TRBJ1-1; TRBD1 matches 7 bases. The V and J ends lost 7 bases and 2 bases, in that order; junction bases with no gene match: 22. The CDR3 covers 19 residues. Looked up from germline, CDR1 is PRHDT and CDR2 is FYEKMQ (reference sequence).

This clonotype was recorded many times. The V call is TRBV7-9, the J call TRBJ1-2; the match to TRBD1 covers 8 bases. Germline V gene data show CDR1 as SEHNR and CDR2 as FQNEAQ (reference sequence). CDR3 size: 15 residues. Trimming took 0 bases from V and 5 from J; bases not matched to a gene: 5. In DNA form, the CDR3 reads TGTGCCAGCAGCTTAGCTGGGACAGGAATATATGGCTACACCTTC. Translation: CASSLAGTGIYGYTF.

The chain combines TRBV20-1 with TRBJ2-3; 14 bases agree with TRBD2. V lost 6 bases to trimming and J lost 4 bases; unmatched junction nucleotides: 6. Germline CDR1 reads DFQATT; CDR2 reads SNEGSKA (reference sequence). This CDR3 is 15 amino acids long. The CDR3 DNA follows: TGCAGTGCGGCGGGACTAGCGGGAGAGTCAGATACGCAGTATTTT. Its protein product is CSAAGLAGESDTQYF.

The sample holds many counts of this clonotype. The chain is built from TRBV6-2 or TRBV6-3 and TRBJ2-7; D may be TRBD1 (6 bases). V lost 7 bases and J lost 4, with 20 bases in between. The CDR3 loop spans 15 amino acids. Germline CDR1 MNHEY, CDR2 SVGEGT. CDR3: CASTSRRDTGYEQYF. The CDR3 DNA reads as TGTGCCAGCACCTCACGCAGGGACACAGGATACGAGCAGTACTTC.

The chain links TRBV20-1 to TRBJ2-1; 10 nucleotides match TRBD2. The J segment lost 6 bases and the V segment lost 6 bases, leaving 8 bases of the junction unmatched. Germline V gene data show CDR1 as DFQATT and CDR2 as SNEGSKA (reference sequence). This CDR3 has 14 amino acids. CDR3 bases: TGCAGTGCCGCTAGCGGGAGCTCGGTCAATGAGCAGTTCTTC. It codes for CSAASGSSVNEQFF.

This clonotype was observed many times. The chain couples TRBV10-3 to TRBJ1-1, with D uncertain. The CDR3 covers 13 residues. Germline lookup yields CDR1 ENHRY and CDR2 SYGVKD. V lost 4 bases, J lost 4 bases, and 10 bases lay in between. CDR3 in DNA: TGTGCCATCAGTGGCGAGGAGGCCACTGAAGCTTTCTTT. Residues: CAISGEEATEAFF.

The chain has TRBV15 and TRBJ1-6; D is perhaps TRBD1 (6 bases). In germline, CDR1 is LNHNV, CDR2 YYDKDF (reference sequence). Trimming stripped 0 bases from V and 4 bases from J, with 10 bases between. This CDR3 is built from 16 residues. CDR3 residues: CATSREAGVYNSPLHF. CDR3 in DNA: TGTGCCACCAGCAGAGAGGCAGGGGTATATAATTCACCCCTCCACTTT.

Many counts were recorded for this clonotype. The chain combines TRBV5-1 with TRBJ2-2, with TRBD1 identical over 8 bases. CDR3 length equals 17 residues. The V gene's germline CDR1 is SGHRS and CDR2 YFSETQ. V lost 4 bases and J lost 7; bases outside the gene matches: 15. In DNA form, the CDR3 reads TGCGCCAGCAGCCCCGCCCAAGGGACAGGTCCAGGCGGGGAGCTGTTTTTT. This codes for CASSPAQGTGPGGELFF.

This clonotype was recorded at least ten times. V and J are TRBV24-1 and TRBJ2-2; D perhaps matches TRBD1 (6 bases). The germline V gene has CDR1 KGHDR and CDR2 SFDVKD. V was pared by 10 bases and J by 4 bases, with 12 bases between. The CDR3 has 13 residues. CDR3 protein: CATRDIGTGELFF. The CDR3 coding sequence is TGTGCCACTCGGGACATAGGCACCGGGGAGCTGTTTTTT.

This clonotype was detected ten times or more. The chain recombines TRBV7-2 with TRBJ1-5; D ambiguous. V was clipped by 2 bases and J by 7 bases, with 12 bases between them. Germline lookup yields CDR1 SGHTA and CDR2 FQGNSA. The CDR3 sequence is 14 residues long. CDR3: CASSLQFGEQPQHF. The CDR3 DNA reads TGTGCCAGCAGCTTACAATTCGGGGAGCAGCCCCAGCATTTT.

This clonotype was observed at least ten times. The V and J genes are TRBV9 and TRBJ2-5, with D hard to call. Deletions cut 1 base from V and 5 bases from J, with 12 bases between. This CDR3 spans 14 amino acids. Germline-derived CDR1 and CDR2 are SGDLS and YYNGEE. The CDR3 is CASSVLEIGETQYF. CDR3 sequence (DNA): TGTGCCAGCAGCGTATTGGAGATTGGGGAGACCCAGTACTTC.

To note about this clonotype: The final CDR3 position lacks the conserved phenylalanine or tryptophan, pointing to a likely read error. CDR3 residues: CASSTLNSPLHS. The DNA of the CDR3 is TGTGCAAGCAGTACCCTTAATTCACCCCTCCACTCT. V usage is TRBV12-3 or TRBV12-4 and J usage is TRBJ1-6; no firm D call. The CDR3 is made up of 12 amino acids.

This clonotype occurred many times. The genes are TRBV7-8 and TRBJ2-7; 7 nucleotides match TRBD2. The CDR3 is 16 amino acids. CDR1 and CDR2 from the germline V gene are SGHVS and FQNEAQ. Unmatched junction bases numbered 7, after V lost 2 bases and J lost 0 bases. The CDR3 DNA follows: TGTGCCAGCAGCTTAAGGCCTGGCGGGAGCTCCTACGAGCAGTACTTC. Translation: CASSLRPGGSSYEQYF. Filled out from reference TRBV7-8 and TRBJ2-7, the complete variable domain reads GAGVSQSPRYKVAKRGQDVALRCDPISGHVSLFWYQQALGQGPEFLTYFQNEAQLDKSGLPSDRFFAERPEGSVSTLKIQRTQQEDSAVYLCASSLRPGGSSYEQYFGPGTRLTVT.

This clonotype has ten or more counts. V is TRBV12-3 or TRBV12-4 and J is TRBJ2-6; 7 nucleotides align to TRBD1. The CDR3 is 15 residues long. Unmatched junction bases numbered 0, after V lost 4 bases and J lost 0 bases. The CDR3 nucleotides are TGTGCCAGCAGTTCAGGGGGCTCTGGGGCCAACGTCCTGACTTTC. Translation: CASSSGGSGANVLTF.